These T cell receptor beta chains were read from a single sample in a study of beta chain features in type 1 diabetes. Method: immunoSEQ multiplex PCR; TCRdb's copy keeps in-frame clones and lacks some. The sample comprises roughly 290,000 clones, 7.5% to 9.5% of which are singletons, and over 0.8% rests with the top ten. The material sequenced was central memory CD4+ T cells from blood. Source of these receptors: a woman younger than 35 in good health. The CDR3 runs from the conserved cysteine through the conserved F or W. A D gene is named only where the DNA matches it firmly. Rows give clone size only sometimes, using once, few, many, or a class for an expanded clone.

-	TRBV7-2	few	TRBJ1-1	TGTGCCAGCAGCTTATGGCAGGACGTTGAAGCTTTCTTT	CASSLWQDVEAFF
TRBD1	TRBV28	few	TRBJ2-1	TGTGCCAGCAGCTCGTTTACGGGGACAGGGTCCAATGAGCAGTTCTTC	CASSSFTGTGSNEQFF
-	TRBV7-7	few	TRBJ2-1	TGTGCCAGCAGCTTAAGGACAGCGACATCATACAATGAGCAGTTCTTC	CASSLRTATSYNEQFF
-	TRBV29-1	few	TRBJ2-6	TGCAGCGTTGAAGATTGGGGGGCCCGGGGTGGGGCCAACGTCCTGACTTTC	CSVEDWGARGGANVLTF
-	TRBV5-1	-	TRBJ2-5	TGCGCCAGCAGCTTAGGGAACCAAGAGACCCAGTACTTC	CASSLGNQETQYF
-	TRBV5-4	few	TRBJ1-3	TGTGCCAGCAGCGGGGAAAACACCATATATTTT	CASSGENTIYF
TRBD1	TRBV27	-	TRBJ1-2	TGTGCCAGCAATCCAGGGGGTGTCAACTATGGCTACACCTTC	CASNPGGVNYGYTF
-	TRBV29-1	-	TRBJ2-1	TGCAGCAAAACTAGCGGGACAGGGCCCACCTACAATGAGCAGTTCTTC	CSKTSGTGPTYNEQFF
-	TRBV6-5	-	TRBJ2-1	TGTGCCAGCACATTCCAGGGTGAGGGGAATGAGCAGTTCTTC	CASTFQGEGNEQFF
-	TRBV2	many	TRBJ2-1	TGTGCCAGTAACTCGATCAACAATGAGCAGTTCTTC	CASNSINNEQFF
-	TRBV7-9	-	TRBJ2-1	TGTGCCACCCGTTCCCCGTTCTTC	CATRSPFF
-	TRBV4-3	-	TRBJ1-2	TGCGCCAGCAGCCAAGATTGGGCCAACTATGGCTACACCTTC	CASSQDWANYGYTF
TRBD1	TRBV6-5	few	TRBJ1-1	TGTGCCAGCAGAAGGACAGGTGAGAACACTGAAGCTTTCTTT	CASRRTGENTEAFF
-	TRBV2	-	TRBJ1-2	TGTGCCAGCAGCCCCGGGAATAACTATGGCTACACCTTC	CASSPGNNYGYTF
-	TRBV21-1	-	TRBJ2-3	TGTGCCAGCAGCAAAGTAACGGGAGGGCCAATAGATACGCAGTATTTT	CASSKVTGGPIDTQYF
TRBD2	TRBV18	-	TRBJ2-3	TGTGCCAGCTCACGCCCTAGCGGGGGGAACACAGATACGCAGTATTTT	CASSRPSGGNTDTQYF
-	TRBV7-2	few	TRBJ2-3	TGTGCCAGCAGCTTACTGTGGGAGGTATCAGATACGCAGTATTTT	CASSLLWEVSDTQYF
TRBD2	TRBV19	-	TRBJ2-3	TGTGCCAGTAGTGGAGGTAGCGGGGGAACACTCAGCACAGATACGCAGTATTTT	CASSGGSGGTLSTDTQYF
-	TRBV7-8	once	TRBJ1-5	TGTGCCAGCAGCTTATTTCCCAGCAATCAGCCCCAGCATTTT	CASSLFPSNQPQHF
-	TRBV10-3	few	TRBJ1-5	TGTGCCATCAGCAACAGCGTCAATCAGCCCCAGCATTTT	CAISNSVNQPQHF
-	TRBV5-1	many	TRBJ2-5	TGCGCCAGCAGCTTGGTATCCCCCCAAGAGACCCAGTACTTC	CASSLVSPQETQYF
-	TRBV7-2	many	TRBJ1-2	TGTGCCAGCAGCCGTGACAGGCAATATGGCTACACCTTC	CASSRDRQYGYTF
TRBD1	TRBV2	-	TRBJ2-1	TGTGCCAGCAGCCTAGACAGGGGTGAGCAGTTCTTC	CASSLDRGEQFF
-	TRBV16	few	TRBJ1-6	TGTGCCAGCAGCCAAGGAAGTAATTCACCCCTCCACTTT	CASSQGSNSPLHF
TRBD1	TRBV5-1	few	TRBJ1-4	TGCGCCAGCAGCACCGGGACAGCTAATGAAAAACTGTTTTTT	CASSTGTANEKLFF
-	TRBV7-2	few	TRBJ2-1	TGTGCCAGCAGCTTAGCGCCGGGCGCCCCGTTCTTC	CASSLAPGAPFF
TRBD2	TRBV18	-	TRBJ2-1	TGTGCCAGCTCACAGACTAGCGGGAGGGAGCAGTTCTTC	CASSQTSGREQFF
-	TRBV18	few	TRBJ2-5	TGTGCCAGCTCACCACGGTGGGCCGCGGGAGAGACCCAGTACTTC	CASSPRWAAGETQYF
-	TRBV5-6	few	TRBJ1-4	TGTGCCAGCAGCTTGACAGGGATCGCAACTAATGAAAAACTGTTTTTT	CASSLTGIATNEKLFF
-	TRBV27	few	TRBJ1-1	TGTGCCACCCAATTATTCGACAGCACCAACACTGAAGCTTTCTTT	CATQLFDSTNTEAFF
TRBD1	TRBV5-1	-	TRBJ2-6	TGCGCCAGCAGCTTCCCGGACAGGGGGTTCTCTGGGGCCAACGTCCTGACTTTC	CASSFPDRGFSGANVLTF
-	TRBV29-1	-	TRBJ2-5	TGCAGCGTTGACAGTTACGGAGAGACCCAGTACTTC	CSVDSYGETQYF
-	TRBV9	few	TRBJ1-3	TGTGCCAGCAGTACAATAACTGGAAACACCATATATTTT	CASSTITGNTIYF
TRBD1	TRBV29-1	few	TRBJ2-1	TGCAGCGTTTTACCTCGGGACAGACCCTCCTACAATGAGCAGTTCTTC	CSVLPRDRPSYNEQFF
-	TRBV7-2	-	TRBJ2-1	TGTGCCAGCAGCTTAGTATGGGGATCCTACAATGAGCAGTTCTTC	CASSLVWGSYNEQFF
TRBD1	TRBV12-5	few	TRBJ2-2	TGTGCTAGTGGTTTGAGGGGACAGGGGCTGAACACCGGGGAGCTGTTTTTT	CASGLRGQGLNTGELFF
-	TRBV5-4	-	TRBJ1-3	TGTGCCAGCAGCCCTGGGGGGCTTTCTGGTGGAAACACCATATATTTT	CASSPGGLSGGNTIYF
-	TRBV4-1	few	TRBJ1-4	TGCGCCAGCAGCCAAGTTTTAGCGAATGACGGGCAAAAACTGTTTTTT	CASSQVLANDGQKLFF
TRBD1	TRBV14	many	TRBJ1-6	TGTGCCAGCAGCCACCTGGGACAGGGGTATTCACCCCTCCACTTT	CASSHLGQGYSPLHF
-	TRBV19	-	TRBJ1-1	TGTGCCAGTAGTATCGGGACCAGGGGGAACACTGAAGCTTTCTTT	CASSIGTRGNTEAFF
-	TRBV7-2	few	TRBJ2-6	TGTGCCAGCAGCGAGAATGGGGCCAACGTCCTGACTTTC	CASSENGANVLTF
-	TRBV4-2	-	TRBJ2-2	TGTGCCAGCAGCCAAGAGCTGTACAAGAACACCGGGGAGCTGTTTTTT	CASSQELYKNTGELFF
-	TRBV6-1	few	TRBJ2-5	TGTGCCAGCAGTGGACAGTACCAAGAGACCCAGTACTTC	CASSGQYQETQYF
TRBD2	TRBV18	-	TRBJ2-3	TGTGCCAGCTCACCCACCGGGGGGAGAGATACGCAGTATTTT	CASSPTGGRDTQYF
TRBD1	TRBV7-2	many	TRBJ1-1	TGTGCCAGCAGCCCCCGGACAGGGTTGAACACTGAAGCTTTCTTT	CASSPRTGLNTEAFF
TRBD1	TRBV29-1	-	TRBJ1-2	TGCAGCGTGTACCGGGACAGGGGTTATGGCTACACCTTC	CSVYRDRGYGYTF
-	TRBV20-1	few	TRBJ2-5	TGCAGTGCCCGGTTGGGGACCCAGTACTTC	CSARLGTQYF
TRBD2	TRBV19	few	TRBJ2-5	TGTGCCAGTAGCCTCTCGAGGGCTAGCGGGCGAAGGGAGACCCAGTACTTC	CASSLSRASGRRETQYF